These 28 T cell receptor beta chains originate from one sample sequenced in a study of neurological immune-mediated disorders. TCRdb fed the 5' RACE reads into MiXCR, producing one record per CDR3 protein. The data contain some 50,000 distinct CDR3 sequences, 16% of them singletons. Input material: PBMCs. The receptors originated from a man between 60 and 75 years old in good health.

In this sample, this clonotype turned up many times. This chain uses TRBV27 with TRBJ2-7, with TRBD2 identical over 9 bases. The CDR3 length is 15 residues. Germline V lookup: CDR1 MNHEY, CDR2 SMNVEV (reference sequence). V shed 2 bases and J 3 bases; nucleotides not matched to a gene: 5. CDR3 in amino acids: CASSLAGTSFYEQYF. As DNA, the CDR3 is TGTGCCAGCAGTTTAGCTGGGACTAGCTTCTACGAGCAGTACTTC.

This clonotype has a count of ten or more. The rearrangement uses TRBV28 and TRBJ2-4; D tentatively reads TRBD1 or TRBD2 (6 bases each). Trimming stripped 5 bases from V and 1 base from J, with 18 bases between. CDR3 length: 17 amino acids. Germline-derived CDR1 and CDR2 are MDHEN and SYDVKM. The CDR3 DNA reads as TGTGCCAGCAGTGCCAGGGGCGGGATCGGGGCCAAAAACATTCAGTACTTC. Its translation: CASSARGGIGAKNIQYF.

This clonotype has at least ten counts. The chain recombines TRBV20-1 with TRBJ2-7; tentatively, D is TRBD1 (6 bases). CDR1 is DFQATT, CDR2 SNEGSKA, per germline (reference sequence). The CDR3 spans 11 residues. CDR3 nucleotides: TGCAGAGCGGACAGTTCCTACGAGCAGTACTTC. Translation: CRADSSYEQYF.

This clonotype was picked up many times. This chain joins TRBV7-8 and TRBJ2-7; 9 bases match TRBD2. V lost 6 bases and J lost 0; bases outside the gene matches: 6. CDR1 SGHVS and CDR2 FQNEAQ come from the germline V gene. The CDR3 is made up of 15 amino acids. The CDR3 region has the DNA TGTGCCAGCAGTAGGTTTAGCGGGAGCTCCTACGAGCAGTACTTC. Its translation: CASSRFSGSSYEQYF.

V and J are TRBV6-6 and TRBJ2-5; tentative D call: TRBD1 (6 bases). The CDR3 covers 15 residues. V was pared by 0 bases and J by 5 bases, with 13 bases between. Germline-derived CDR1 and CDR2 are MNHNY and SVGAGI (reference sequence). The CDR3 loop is CASSYSRGRRETQYF. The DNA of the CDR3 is TGTGCCAGCAGTTACTCTAGGGGGAGACGGGAGACCCAGTACTTC.

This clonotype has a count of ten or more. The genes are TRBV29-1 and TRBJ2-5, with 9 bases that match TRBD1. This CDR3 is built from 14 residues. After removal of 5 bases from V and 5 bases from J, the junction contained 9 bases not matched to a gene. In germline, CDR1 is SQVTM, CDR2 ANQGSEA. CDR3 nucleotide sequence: TGCAGCGTTAATCCGACAGGGGGTGGGGAGACCCAGTACTTC. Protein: CSVNPTGGGETQYF.

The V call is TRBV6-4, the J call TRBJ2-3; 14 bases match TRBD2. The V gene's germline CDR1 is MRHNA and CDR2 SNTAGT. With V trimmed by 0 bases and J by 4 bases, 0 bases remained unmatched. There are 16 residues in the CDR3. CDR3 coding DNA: TGTGCCAGCAGTGACTCGACTAGCGGGGGGGCAGATACGCAGTATTTT. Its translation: CASSDSTSGGADTQYF.

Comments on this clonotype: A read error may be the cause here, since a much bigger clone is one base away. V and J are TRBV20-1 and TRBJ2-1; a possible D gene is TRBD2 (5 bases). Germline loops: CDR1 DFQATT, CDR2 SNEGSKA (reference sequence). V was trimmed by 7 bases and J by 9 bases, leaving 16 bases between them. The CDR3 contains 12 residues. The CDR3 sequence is CSDQYSVTEQFF. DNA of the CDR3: TGCAGTGACCAATATAGCGTCACTGAGCAGTTCTTC.

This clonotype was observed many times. In nucleotides, the CDR3 is TGTGCCAGCAGCTTAGGGGACAGGGGATGGGATGAGCAGTTCTTC. Protein product: CASSLGDRGWDEQFF. The rearrangement uses TRBV7-2 and TRBJ2-1, with TRBD1 matching over 10 bases. J was trimmed by 8 bases and V by 1 base; bases with no gene match: 5. This CDR3 spans 15 amino acids. CDR1 and CDR2 from the germline V gene are SGHTA and FQGNSA.

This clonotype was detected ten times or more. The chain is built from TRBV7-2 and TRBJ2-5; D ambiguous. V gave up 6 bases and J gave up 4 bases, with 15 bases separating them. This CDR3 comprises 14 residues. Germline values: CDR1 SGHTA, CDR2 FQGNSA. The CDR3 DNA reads TGTGCCAGCAGTCGTCTAGGGATAAGAGAGACCCAGTACTTC. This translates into CASSRLGIRETQYF.

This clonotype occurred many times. The CDR3 region is CASSTANTGELFF. The CDR3 region has the DNA TGTGCCAGCAGCACAGCCAACACCGGGGAGCTGTTTTTT. This chain connects TRBV6-5 to TRBJ2-2, with unresolved D. The germline gives CDR1 MNHEY, CDR2 SVGAGI. CDR3 size: 13 residues. Trimming removed 6 bases at V and 2 bases at J, with 7 bases between.

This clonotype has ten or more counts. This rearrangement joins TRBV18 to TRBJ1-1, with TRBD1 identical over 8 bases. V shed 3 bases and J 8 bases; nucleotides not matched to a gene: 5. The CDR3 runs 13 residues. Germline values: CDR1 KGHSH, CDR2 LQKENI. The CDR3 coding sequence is TGTGCCAGCTCACCGGTCGGACAGGGCGAAGCTTTCTTT. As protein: CASSPVGQGEAFF.

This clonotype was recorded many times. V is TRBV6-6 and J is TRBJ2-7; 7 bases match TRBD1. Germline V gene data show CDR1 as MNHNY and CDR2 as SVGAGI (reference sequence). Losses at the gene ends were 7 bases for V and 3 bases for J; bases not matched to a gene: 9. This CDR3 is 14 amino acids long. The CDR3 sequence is CASNLGQPLYEQYF. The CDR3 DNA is TGTGCCAGCAATTTGGGACAGCCTCTCTACGAGCAGTACTTC.

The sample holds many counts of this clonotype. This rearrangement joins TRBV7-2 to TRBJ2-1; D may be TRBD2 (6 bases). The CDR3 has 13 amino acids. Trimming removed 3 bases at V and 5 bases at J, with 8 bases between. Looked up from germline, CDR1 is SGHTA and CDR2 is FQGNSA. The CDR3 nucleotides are TGTGCCAGCAGCTTCTGGACTAACAATGAGCAGTTCTTC. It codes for CASSFWTNNEQFF.

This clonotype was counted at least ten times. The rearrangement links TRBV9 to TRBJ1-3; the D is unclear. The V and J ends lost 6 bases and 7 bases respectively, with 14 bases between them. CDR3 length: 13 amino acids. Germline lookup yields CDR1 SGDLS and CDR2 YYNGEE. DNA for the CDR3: TGTGCCAGCACCGAGGAGGGTACCAACACCATATATTTT. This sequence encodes CASTEEGTNTIYF.

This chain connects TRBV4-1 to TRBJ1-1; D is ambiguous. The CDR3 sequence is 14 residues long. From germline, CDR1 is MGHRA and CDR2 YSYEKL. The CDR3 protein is CSSSLPRLDTEAFF. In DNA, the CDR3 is TGCTCTAGCAGCCTCCCAAGGTTGGACACTGAAGCTTTCTTT.

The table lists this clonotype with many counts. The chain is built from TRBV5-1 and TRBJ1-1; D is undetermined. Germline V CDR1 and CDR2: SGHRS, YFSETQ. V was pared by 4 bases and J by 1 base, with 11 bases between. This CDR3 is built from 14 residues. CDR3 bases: TGCGCCAGCAGCCCGCAGGTTGGGAACACTGAAGCTTTCTTT. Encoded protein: CASSPQVGNTEAFF.

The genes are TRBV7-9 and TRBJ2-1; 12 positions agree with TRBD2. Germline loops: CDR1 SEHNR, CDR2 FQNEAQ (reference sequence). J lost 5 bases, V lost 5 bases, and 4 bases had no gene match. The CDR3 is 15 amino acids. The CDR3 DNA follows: TGTGCCAGCAGCCCGGGACTAGCGGGTGACAATGAGCAGTTCTTC. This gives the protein CASSPGLAGDNEQFF.

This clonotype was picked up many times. The CDR3 protein is CSARERQGADIQYF. CDR3 coding DNA: TGCAGTGCTAGAGAAAGACAGGGGGCGGACATTCAGTACTTC. This chain joins TRBV20-1 and TRBJ2-4; 10 positions agree with TRBD1. V shed 0 bases, J shed 8 bases, and the junction held 4 bases outside the gene matches. Germline lookup yields CDR1 DFQATT and CDR2 SNEGSKA (reference sequence). The CDR3 contains 14 residues.

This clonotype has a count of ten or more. CDR3 sequence reads: CASSRDNYEQYF. The CDR3 region has the DNA TGTGCCAGCAGTCGGGACAACTACGAGCAGTACTTC. This chain uses TRBV7-2 with TRBJ2-7; TRBD1 might be the D (6 bases). Trimming stripped 6 bases from V and 3 bases from J, with 9 bases between. Looked up from germline, CDR1 is SGHTA and CDR2 is FQGNSA. The CDR3 extends over 12 amino acids.

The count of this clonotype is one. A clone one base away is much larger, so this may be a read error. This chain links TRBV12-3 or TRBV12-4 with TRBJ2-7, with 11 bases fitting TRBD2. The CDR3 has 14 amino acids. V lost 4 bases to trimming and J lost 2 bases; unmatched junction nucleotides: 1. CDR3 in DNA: TGTGCCAGCAGTTATAGCGGGAGGGCCTACGAGCAGTACTTC. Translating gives CASSYSGRAYEQYF.

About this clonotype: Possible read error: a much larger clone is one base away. The CDR3 sequence: CASILPTSGSDEQYF. CDR3 bases: TGCGCCAGCATCTTGCCGACTAGCGGGTCGGACGAGCAGTACTTC. The gene calls are TRBV5-1 and TRBJ2-7; 10 bases agree with TRBD2. Looked up from germline, CDR1 is SGHRS and CDR2 is YFSETQ. This CDR3 is 15 amino acids long.

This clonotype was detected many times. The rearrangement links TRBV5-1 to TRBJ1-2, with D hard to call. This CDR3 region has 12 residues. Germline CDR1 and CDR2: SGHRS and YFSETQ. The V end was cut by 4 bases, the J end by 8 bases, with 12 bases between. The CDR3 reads CASSPDIDGYTF. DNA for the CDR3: TGCGCCAGCAGCCCTGACATCGACGGCTACACCTTC.

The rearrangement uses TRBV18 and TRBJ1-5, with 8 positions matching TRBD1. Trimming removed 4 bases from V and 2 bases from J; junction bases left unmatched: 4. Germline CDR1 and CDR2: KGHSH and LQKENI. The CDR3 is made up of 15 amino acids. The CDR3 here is CASSQTGDGNQPQHF. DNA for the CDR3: TGTGCCAGCTCACAGACAGGGGATGGCAATCAGCCCCAGCATTTT.

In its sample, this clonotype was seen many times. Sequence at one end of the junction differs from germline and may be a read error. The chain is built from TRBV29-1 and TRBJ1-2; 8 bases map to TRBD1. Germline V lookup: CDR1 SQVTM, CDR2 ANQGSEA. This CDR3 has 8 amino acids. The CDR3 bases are TGCAGCGTCGACAGGGGCCTCTTC. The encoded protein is CSVDRGLF.

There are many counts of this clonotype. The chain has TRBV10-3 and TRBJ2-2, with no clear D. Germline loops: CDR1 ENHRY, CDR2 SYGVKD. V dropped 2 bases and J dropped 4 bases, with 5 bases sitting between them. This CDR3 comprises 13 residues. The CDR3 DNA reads TGTGCCATCAGTGAGACGGGCACCGGGGAGCTGTTTTTT. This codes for CAISETGTGELFF.

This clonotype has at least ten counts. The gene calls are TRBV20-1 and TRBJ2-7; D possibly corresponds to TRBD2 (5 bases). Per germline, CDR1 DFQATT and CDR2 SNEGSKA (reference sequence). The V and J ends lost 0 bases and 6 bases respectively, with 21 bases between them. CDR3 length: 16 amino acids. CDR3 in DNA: TGCAGTGCTAGAGACCCCTCGACCCCGGGGAAGGGCGAGCAGTACTTC. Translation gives CSARDPSTPGKGEQYF.

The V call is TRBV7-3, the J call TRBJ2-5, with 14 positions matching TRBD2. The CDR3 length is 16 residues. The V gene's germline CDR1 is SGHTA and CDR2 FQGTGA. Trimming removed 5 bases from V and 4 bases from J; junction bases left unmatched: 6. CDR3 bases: TGTGCCAGCAGCCCGGGACTAGCGGGAGTCATAGAGACCCAGTACTTC. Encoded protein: CASSPGLAGVIETQYF.